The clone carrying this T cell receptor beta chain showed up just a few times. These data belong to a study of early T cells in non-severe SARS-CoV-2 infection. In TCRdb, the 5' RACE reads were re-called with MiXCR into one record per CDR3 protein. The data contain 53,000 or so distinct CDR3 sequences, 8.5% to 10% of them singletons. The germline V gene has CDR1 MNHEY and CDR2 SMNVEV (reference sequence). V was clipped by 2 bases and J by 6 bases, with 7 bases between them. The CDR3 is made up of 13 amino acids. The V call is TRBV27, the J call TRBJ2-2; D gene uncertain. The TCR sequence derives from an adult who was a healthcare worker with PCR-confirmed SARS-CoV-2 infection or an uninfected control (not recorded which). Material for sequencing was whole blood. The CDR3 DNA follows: TGTGCCAGCAGTTTACCTTTGCCCGGGGAGCTGTTTTTT. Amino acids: CASSLPLPGELFF.